This entry is about one T cell receptor beta chain. What it recognizes is unknown. The data originate from a study of monozygotic twins with inflammatory bowel disease. Study-wide results and limits: A single strong clonotype or signal linked to IBD was not supported.

Eight separate reactions for every sample produced the cDNA. Following a re-call of the 5' RACE reads, TCRdb has one entry per CDR3 protein and lacks DNA. This table lists about 300,000 distinct CDR3 sequences. Germline CDR1 SGHVS, CDR2 FNYEAQ. This CDR3 comprises 14 residues. The V and J genes are TRBV7-6 and TRBJ2-5. This clonotype originated in a human donor with ulcerative colitis or Crohn's disease, or a healthy co-twin of an affected twin (not recorded which). Sequenced: blood. CDR3 sequence: CASSLNRNQETQYF.